The sequence of this T cell receptor (beta chain) was determined in a study of blood T cell repertoires in COVID-19. At the level of the study: The United States, Italy and Spain supplied acute and convalescent COVID-19 samples. Sample material is recorded as cDNA or gDNA derived from T cells, B-cell-depleted T cells, or PBMCs.

It was during active infection that Seattle patients were enrolled and then longitudinally followed. The CDR3 sequence is 18 residues long. The germline CDR1 and CDR2 sequences are KGHSH and LQKENI. V lost 2 bases, J lost 11 bases, and 20 bases stayed unmatched. TCRdb keeps only in-frame clones here, not all; method: immunoSEQ multiplex PCR. Of tens of thousands of clones listed, 75% to 90% are singletons. The receptor was derived from a woman of 80 years or more with COVID-19, enrolled during active disease. The chain is built from TRBV18 and TRBJ1-5; 8 positions match TRBD1. The specimen sequenced was peripheral blood. The CDR3 nucleotides read TGTGCCAGCTCACCATTCCTCTCGACAGGGGTGGGTCAAATGGCCCAGCATTTT. Its translation is CASSPFLSTGVGQMAQHF.